One sample yielded the 29 T cell receptor beta chains listed below, sequenced in a study of T cell responses to AZD1222 COVID-19 vaccine. Clones were read by immunoSEQ multiplex PCR, and TCRdb kept only the in-frame ones, dropping some. The table records 150,000 to 200,000 clones, less than 95% of them present only once. Sample: peripheral blood, taken on day 0 of AZD1222 vaccination. These receptor sequences come from an adult in good health.

This sequence joins TRBV9 and TRBJ1-4; D possibly corresponds to TRBD1 (5 bases). The V and J ends lost 0 bases and 4 bases respectively, with 7 bases between them. The CDR3 spans 14 residues. Germline-derived CDR1 and CDR2 are SGDLS and YYNGEE. This chain's CDR3 is CASSVAGLNEKLFF. The CDR3 region has the DNA TGTGCCAGCAGCGTAGCGGGGCTTAATGAAAAACTGTTTTTT.

The chain links TRBV6-5 to TRBJ1-5; TRBD1 aligns across 7 bases. Germline assignment: CDR1 MNHEY and CDR2 SVGAGI. V was clipped by 8 bases and J by 1 base; unmatched bases: 8. This CDR3 has 15 amino acids. The chain's CDR3 is CASAPHRGSNQPQHF. CDR3 nucleotides: TGTGCCAGCGCCCCCCACAGGGGAAGCAATCAGCCCCAGCATTTT.

This chain joins TRBV19 and TRBJ1-5; possible D gene TRBD1, 6 bases. The CDR3 covers 16 residues. CDR1 and CDR2 (germline): LNHDA, SQIVND (reference sequence). V shed 8 bases and J shed 6 bases, with 23 bases lying between them. The CDR3 region is CASAIGGGGRGQPQHF. In DNA form, the CDR3 reads TGTGCCAGTGCCATTGGTGGGGGCGGAAGGGGTCAGCCCCAGCATTTT. Together with reference TRBV19 and TRBJ1-5, the CDR3 gives the full variable domain: DGGITQSPKYLFRKEGQNVTLSCEQNLNHDAMYWYRQDPGQGLRLIYYSQIVNDFQKGDIAEGYSVSREKKESFPLTVTSAQKNPTAFYLCASAIGGGGRGQPQHFGDGTRLSIL.

The J gene is TRBJ1-2, the V gene TRBV11-2; D is unresolved. Germline V gives CDR1 SGHAT, CDR2 FQNNGV. Trimming left V 2 bases short and J 6 bases short, with 13 bases between. The CDR3 has 14 amino acids. CDR3 DNA: TGTGCCAGCAGCTTAAATCCGGCCCTAAATGGCTACACCTTC. It codes for CASSLNPALNGYTF.

For the CDR3, the DNA is TGTGCCAGCAGTGAAGCGCAGCCCAACGTCCTGACTTTC. It codes for CASSEAQPNVLTF. J is TRBJ2-6 and V is TRBV2; D unresolved. The V and J ends lost 0 bases and 8 bases respectively, with 5 bases between them. Germline loops: CDR1 SNHLY, CDR2 FYNNEI. This CDR3 region has 13 residues.

The chain recombines TRBV15 with TRBJ1-4, with D hard to call. The CDR3 covers 15 residues. Germline V gene data show CDR1 as LNHNV and CDR2 as YYDKDF (reference sequence). V lost 1 base to trimming and J lost 5 bases, with 11 bases between them. The CDR3 DNA follows: TGTGCCACCAGCAGAGTCCCCGGACGGAATGAAAAACTGTTTTTT. Encoded protein: CATSRVPGRNEKLFF.

The chain uses TRBV3-1 (or the pseudogene TRBV3-2) and TRBJ1-3, with D uncertain. The CDR3 consists of 15 residues. CDR1 and CDR2 from the germline V gene are LGHDT and YNNKEL (reference sequence). V lost 4 bases and J 0 bases, leaving 10 bases between the germline ends. The CDR3 here is CASSLTSYSGNTIYF. In DNA form, the CDR3 reads TGTGCCAGCAGCCTCACCTCCTACTCTGGAAACACCATATATTTT.

The V gene is TRBV5-6, the J gene TRBJ2-7; D gene ambiguous. V lost 7 bases and J 0 bases, leaving 14 bases between the germline ends. Germline V CDR1 and CDR2: SGHDT, YYEEEE. The CDR3 sequence is 14 residues long. DNA for the CDR3: TGTGCCAGCGGCGGATTAGCCACCTCCTACGAGCAGTACTTC. Translated, it gives CASGGLATSYEQYF.

The chain links TRBV18 to TRBJ2-6; 9 bases are a match to TRBD1. This CDR3 region has 19 residues. Per germline, CDR1 KGHSH and CDR2 LQKENI. V lost 0 bases to trimming and J lost 2 bases; unmatched junction nucleotides: 8. The CDR3 region is CASSPPNRGPKPGANVLTF. The CDR3 DNA is TGTGCCAGCTCACCACCTAACAGGGGGCCCAAACCTGGGGCCAACGTCCTGACTTTC.

The chain employs TRBV6-5 and TRBJ1-6; D gene ambiguous. V was clipped by 7 bases and J by 5 bases, with 9 bases between them. Germline V CDR1 and CDR2: MNHEY, SVGAGI. The CDR3 is 13 residues long. The CDR3 sequence: CASTAHDNSPLHF. The CDR3 region has the DNA TGTGCCAGCACGGCCCACGATAATTCACCCCTCCACTTT.

This clone was counted once. The chain links TRBV9 to TRBJ1-3, with D uncertain. CDR1 and CDR2 (germline): SGDLS, YYNGEE. This CDR3 is 14 amino acids long. V lost 3 bases to trimming and J lost 2 bases, with 9 bases between them. The CDR3 spells CASSAPTPGNTIYF. The DNA of the CDR3 is TGTGCCAGCAGCGCCCCGACACCTGGAAACACCATATATTTT.

V usage is TRBV2 and J usage is TRBJ2-4, with D unresolved. The V gene's germline CDR1 is SNHLY and CDR2 FYNNEI. V lost 6 bases and J lost 0, with 9 bases in between. The CDR3 has 14 residues. The CDR3 is CASSSYVAKNIQYF. The CDR3 bases are TGTGCCAGCAGCAGCTACGTAGCCAAAAACATTCAGTACTTC.

The chain uses TRBV2 and TRBJ2-5; D possibly uses TRBD1 or TRBD2 (5 bases each). V lost 0 bases and J lost 4, with 12 bases in between. The length of the CDR3 is 15 residues. Germline values: CDR1 SNHLY, CDR2 FYNNEI. The CDR3 nucleotides are TGTGCCAGCAGTGAAGCAGGGACGGTCCTAGAGACCCAGTACTTC. This gives the protein CASSEAGTVLETQYF.

V usage is TRBV2 and J usage is TRBJ1-2, with 7 bases fitting TRBD1. Trimming at V came to 3 bases and at J to 5 bases, leaving 6 bases not matched to a gene. CDR1 is SNHLY, CDR2 FYNNEI, per germline. The CDR3 is 14 residues long. The CDR3 DNA reads as TGTGCCAGCAGTGACCGGCGACAGGGATATGGCTACACCTTC. It yields the protein CASSDRRQGYGYTF.

CDR3 residues: CASSLVFGAGVGYTF. The CDR3 DNA sequence: TGTGCCAGCAGCTTAGTATTTGGGGCTGGAGTGGGCTACACCTTC. The chain links TRBV7-2 to TRBJ1-2; a possible D gene is TRBD1 (5 bases). Trimming shortened V by 1 base and J by 8 bases, and 17 bases separated the two germline ends. The germline gives CDR1 SGHTA, CDR2 FQGNSA. This CDR3 comprises 15 residues.

This chain uses TRBV30 with TRBJ1-6, with 9 bases matching TRBD1. There are 14 residues in the CDR3. Germline V CDR1 and CDR2: GTSNPN, SVGIG (reference sequence). J was trimmed by 7 bases and V by 4 bases; bases with no gene match: 5. The DNA for the CDR3 is TGTGCCTGGACGTTGGACAGGGGCAATTCACCCCTCCACTTT. Its translation: CAWTLDRGNSPLHF. The entire variable domain, with the rest obtained from reference TRBV30 and TRBJ1-6, is as follows: SQTIHQWPATLVQPVGSPLSLECTVEGTSNPNLYWYRQAAGRGLQLLFYSVGIGQISSEVPQNLSASRPQDRQFILSSKKLLLSDSGFYLCAWTLDRGNSPLHFGNGTRLTVT.

This chain connects TRBV3-1 (or the pseudogene TRBV3-2) to TRBJ1-1, with D uncertain. This CDR3 is built from 13 residues. Germline CDR1 and CDR2: LGHDT and YNNKEL (reference sequence). The germline V and J ends were trimmed by 3 bases and 1 base, with 6 bases remaining between them. The CDR3 sequence is CASSHGRNTEAFF. In DNA form, the CDR3 reads TGTGCCAGCAGCCATGGGAGGAACACTGAAGCTTTCTTT.

The chain couples TRBV7-9 to TRBJ1-6, with D perhaps matching TRBD1 (5 bases). The CDR3 is 16 residues long. The germline gives CDR1 SEHNR, CDR2 FQNEAQ (reference sequence). Trimming removed 0 bases at V and 7 bases at J, with 13 bases between. CDR3 region: CASSLASGTRNSPLHF. The CDR3 DNA is TGTGCCAGCAGCTTAGCATCCGGGACTAGAAATTCACCCCTCCACTTT.

This clone was picked up a small number of times. The chain carries TRBV28 and TRBJ1-1; the D is unclear. Germline CDR1 reads MDHEN; CDR2 reads SYDVKM. Trimming cost V 7 bases and J 0 bases, with 9 bases left between them. The CDR3 consists of 13 residues. CDR3: CASISGVNTEAFF. CDR3 nucleotides: TGTGCCAGCATTTCCGGGGTGAACACTGAAGCTTTCTTT.

The rearrangement joins TRBV28 to TRBJ2-7; 7 bases are shared with TRBD1. Germline values: CDR1 MDHEN, CDR2 SYDVKM. CDR3 length equals 14 residues. Trimming at V came to 4 bases and at J to 7 bases, leaving 10 bases not matched to a gene. The CDR3 sequence is CASSSGTALQEQYF. The CDR3 DNA sequence: TGTGCCAGCAGTTCCGGGACAGCTCTACAGGAGCAGTACTTC. The whole variable domain, filled in from reference TRBV28 and TRBJ2-7, reads DVKVTQSSRYLVKRTGEKVFLECVQDMDHENMFWYRQDPGLGLRLIYFSYDVKMKEKGDIPEGYSVSREKKERFSLILESASTNQTSMYLCASSSGTALQEQYFGPGTRLTVT.

J is TRBJ2-7 and V is TRBV29-1, with D perhaps assigned TRBD1 or TRBD2 (5 bases each). The CDR3 contains 13 residues. Per the germline V gene, CDR1 is SQVTM and CDR2 is ANQGSEA. V gave up 4 bases and J gave up 3 bases, with 13 bases separating them. The CDR3, as DNA: TGCAGCGTTGGAGGACGAGGGGACTACGAGCAGTACTTC. Its translation: CSVGGRGDYEQYF.

The chain is built from TRBV5-1 and TRBJ2-2, with unresolved D. Germline V lookup: CDR1 SGHRS, CDR2 YFSETQ. V lost 0 bases and J lost 6, with 12 bases in between. The CDR3 runs 15 residues. CDR3 in amino acids: CASSLGQLSAGELFF. The CDR3 DNA reads as TGCGCCAGCAGCTTGGGGCAGCTTTCGGCCGGGGAGCTGTTTTTT. Looking up the rest from reference TRBV5-1 and TRBJ2-2 gives the full variable domain: KAGVTQTPRYLIKTRGQQVTLSCSPISGHRSVSWYQQTPGQGLQFLFEYFSETQRNKGNFPGRFSGRQFSNSRSEMNVSTLELGDSALYLCASSLGQLSAGELFFGEGSRLTVL.

Details on this clone: Within the sample, other DNA sequences also encode this same CDR3. The chain joins TRBV28 to TRBJ1-1; no clear D. Germline V gene sequence: CDR1 MDHEN, CDR2 SYDVKM. The CDR3 runs 11 residues. Trimming removed 6 bases from V and 5 bases from J, with 7 bases in between. The CDR3 DNA reads TGTGCCAGCAGCTCGGTTACTGAAGCTTTCTTT. This codes for CASSSVTEAFF.

The V call is TRBV30, the J call TRBJ1-3; D is possibly TRBD1 (6 bases). The CDR3 extends over 14 amino acids. Trimming cost V 6 bases and J 2 bases, with 14 bases left between them. Germline V CDR1 and CDR2: GTSNPN, SVGIG (reference sequence). CDR3 sequence: CACLRGVPGNTIYF. As DNA, the CDR3 is TGTGCCTGCCTCAGGGGAGTTCCTGGAAACACCATATATTTT. Full variable domain (outside the CDR3, taken from reference TRBV30 and TRBJ1-3): SQTIHQWPATLVQPVGSPLSLECTVEGTSNPNLYWYRQAAGRGLQLLFYSVGIGQISSEVPQNLSASRPQDRQFILSSKKLLLSDSGFYLCACLRGVPGNTIYFGEGSWLTVV.

This clone occurred once. This rearrangement joins TRBV7-8 to TRBJ1-1; TRBD1 aligns across 9 bases. The germline gives CDR1 SGHVS, CDR2 FQNEAQ. The J segment lost 5 bases and the V segment lost 0 bases, leaving 13 bases of the junction unmatched. The CDR3 has 18 residues. The CDR3: CASSLARPGTGKDTEAFF. For the CDR3, the DNA is TGTGCCAGCAGCTTAGCGCGGCCTGGGACAGGGAAGGATACTGAAGCTTTCTTT.

This clone has a handful of counts. The genes are TRBV10-2 and TRBJ1-2, with a tentative D call TRBD1 (5 bases). The CDR3 spans 11 residues. Trimming took off 8 bases at V and 4 bases at J, with 8 bases between the two ends. Germline CDR1 reads WSHSY; CDR2 reads SAAADI. DNA for the CDR3: TGCGCCAGCCTGACAGTCTATGGCTACACCTTC. Encoded protein: CASLTVYGYTF.

V gene TRBV24-1 combines with J gene TRBJ1-1; unclear D gene. Trimming stripped 10 bases from V and 1 base from J, with 9 bases between. CDR3 length equals 12 residues. Germline loops: CDR1 KGHDR, CDR2 SFDVKD. The CDR3 bases are TGTGCCACAAGTAACGGGAACACTGAAGCTTTCTTT. Translated: CATSNGNTEAFF.

This chain uses TRBV28 with TRBJ2-1, with unresolved D. Germline-derived CDR1 and CDR2 are MDHEN and SYDVKM. CDR3 size: 13 residues. V lost 7 bases and J 7 bases, leaving 14 bases between the germline ends. This chain's CDR3 is CASIDSVRNEQFF. The DNA for the CDR3 is TGTGCCAGCATAGACTCAGTTAGGAATGAGCAGTTCTTC.

The chain is built from TRBV30 and TRBJ1-2; D uncertain. Germline V gene lookup returns CDR1 GTSNPN and CDR2 SVGIG (reference sequence). Trimming removed 7 bases at V and 4 bases at J, with 7 bases between. This CDR3 has 10 amino acids. CDR3 bases: TGTGCCTTCCTCAGCTATGGCTACACCTTC. This codes for CAFLSYGYTF.